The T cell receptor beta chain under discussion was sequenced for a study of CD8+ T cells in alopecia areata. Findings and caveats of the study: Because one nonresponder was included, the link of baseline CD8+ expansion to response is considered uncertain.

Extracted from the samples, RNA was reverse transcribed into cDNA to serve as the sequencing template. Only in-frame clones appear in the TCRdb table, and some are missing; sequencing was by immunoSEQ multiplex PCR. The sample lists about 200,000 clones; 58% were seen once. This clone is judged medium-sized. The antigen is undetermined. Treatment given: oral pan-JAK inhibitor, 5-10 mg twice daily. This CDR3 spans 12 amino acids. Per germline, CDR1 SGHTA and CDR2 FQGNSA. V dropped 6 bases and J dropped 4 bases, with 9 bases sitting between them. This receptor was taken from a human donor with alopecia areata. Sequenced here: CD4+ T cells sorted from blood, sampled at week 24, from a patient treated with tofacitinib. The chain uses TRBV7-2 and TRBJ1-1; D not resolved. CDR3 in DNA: TGTGCCAGCAGAGAGGTTCCCACTGAAGCTTTCTTT. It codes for CASREVPTEAFF.